A selection of T cell receptor beta chains follows, all from one sample in a study of cytomegalovirus exposure and HLA in healthy donors. The method was immunoSEQ multiplex PCR; TCRdb's version includes in-frame clones alone and lacks a portion of them. The table has about 67,000 clones, about 65% seen once. Sequencing was performed on PBMCs. These receptors all come from a woman aged 25-40 years in good health and CMV-seronegative. Both conserved end residues are part of each CDR3. Fields, in order: D gene, clone size, J gene, V gene, CDR3 protein, CDR3 DNA. The D gene is left open where the match is weak. The size field is filled for only some rows; it gives once, few, many or a size class.

.	.	TRBJ2-1	TRBV2	CASSGFGGGLSSYNEQFF	TGTGCCAGCAGTGGCTTCGGCGGGGGCCTAAGCTCCTACAATGAGCAGTTCTTC
TRBD1	.	TRBJ2-7	TRBV6-5	CASSSIGQGALKQYF	TGTGCCAGCAGCTCTATCGGACAGGGGGCCCTCAAGCAGTACTTC
.	.	TRBJ2-1	TRBV6-6	CASSYLEGNEQFF	TGTGCCAGCAGTTATCTCGAGGGCAATGAGCAGTTCTTC
TRBD1	.	TRBJ2-7	TRBV28	CVTIGQAPPYEQYF	TGTGTCACAATCGGACAGGCCCCCCCCTACGAGCAGTACTTC
.	few	TRBJ1-2	TRBV6-1	CASRLSGTLVGGYTF	TGTGCCAGCAGACTAAGCGGGACATTAGTTGGTGGCTACACCTTC
.	.	TRBJ2-6	TRBV6-5	CASSPRFAGANVLTF	TGTGCCAGCAGTCCTCGGTTCGCTGGGGCCAACGTCCTGACTTTC
.	.	TRBJ2-7	TRBV5-5	CASSPRPFTYEQYF	TGTGCCAGCAGTCCTAGACCCTTCACCTACGAGCAGTACTTC
.	few	TRBJ2-2	TRBV7-9	CASGLPTRNTGELFF	TGTGCCAGCGGACTGCCTACTAGGAACACCGGGGAGCTGTTTTTT
.	.	TRBJ1-1	TRBV4-3	CASSRSRRNTEAFF	TGCGCCAGCAGCCGCAGCAGGCGGAACACTGAAGCTTTCTTT
.	.	TRBJ1-2	TRBV7-9	CASSLGEGAGYGYTF	TGTGCCAGCAGCTTAGGGGAAGGGGCAGGGTATGGCTACACCTTC
.	.	TRBJ1-2	TRBV5-1	CASQVTGVGGYTF	TGCGCCAGCCAGGTCACAGGCGTTGGTGGCTACACCTTC
.	.	TRBJ2-1	TRBV12-5	CASGLVAEQFF	TGTGCTAGTGGTTTGGTAGCTGAGCAGTTCTTC
.	.	TRBJ2-7	TRBV6-5	CASSRAGFRTEQYF	TGTGCCAGCAGTAGAGCAGGGTTTCGAACCGAGCAGTACTTC
.	.	TRBJ1-2	TRBV11-2	CASSSSGSYGYTF	TGTGCCAGCAGCTCGAGCGGGAGCTATGGCTACACCTTC
.	few	TRBJ1-2	TRBV7-6	CASSLARDYGYTF	TGTGCCAGCAGCTTAGCGCGGGATTATGGCTACACCTTC
.	.	TRBJ1-5	TRBV20-1	CSARGGGPQHF	TGCAGTGCTAGAGGGGGAGGGCCCCAGCATTTT
TRBD2	.	TRBJ2-7	TRBV7-9	CASSRLAGGSYEQYF	TGTGCCAGCAGCAGACTAGCGGGGGGGAGCTACGAGCAGTACTTC
TRBD1	.	TRBJ1-2	TRBV30	CAWSLTGGIYGYTF	TGTGCCTGGAGTTTAACAGGGGGCATCTATGGCTACACCTTC
TRBD1	.	TRBJ1-6	TRBV11-2	CASSTGGTSHSPLHF	TGTGCCAGCAGCACAGGGGGGACAAGTCACTCACCCCTCCACTTT
.	.	TRBJ2-1	TRBV27	CASSSTGGDSYNEQFF	TGTGCCAGCAGTTCCACAGGGGGGGACTCCTACAATGAGCAGTTCTTC
TRBD1	.	TRBJ1-5	TRBV30	CAWSAGTGARRPQHF	TGTGCCTGGAGTGCCGGGACAGGGGCCCGGAGGCCCCAGCATTTT
TRBD1	.	TRBJ2-5	TRBV9	CASSRRGQGYQETQYF	TGTGCCAGCAGCAGACGGGGACAGGGGTACCAAGAGACCCAGTACTTC
TRBD1	.	TRBJ1-1	TRBV5-1	CASSFGTGGYMNTEAFF	TGCGCCAGCAGCTTCGGGACAGGGGGCTATATGAACACTGAAGCTTTCTTT
.	few	TRBJ1-2	TRBV4-3	CASSQERRGSSVTF	TGCGCCAGCAGCCAAGAACGGAGGGGATCATCTGTCACCTTC
TRBD1	.	TRBJ1-1	TRBV19	CASSMGDRARAFF	TGTGCCAGTAGTATGGGGGACAGGGCGCGGGCTTTCTTT
.	.	TRBJ1-2	TRBV28	CASTGAGGRGWDGYTF	TGTGCCAGCACCGGAGCTGGGGGAAGGGGGTGGGATGGCTACACCTTC
TRBD2	.	TRBJ2-5	TRBV19	CASSIAGGEETQYF	TGTGCCAGTAGCATAGCCGGGGGGGAGGAGACCCAGTACTTC
.	.	TRBJ1-2	TRBV27	CASSPTPLIAGDGYTF	TGTGCCAGCAGCCCTACACCCCTAATAGCGGGAGATGGCTACACCTTC
.	.	TRBJ2-2	TRBV15	CATSRDDYFAGELFF	TGTGCCACCAGCAGAGATGATTACTTCGCCGGGGAGCTGTTTTTT
.	.	TRBJ2-6	TRBV6-1	CASSLSVSGANVLTF	TGTGCCAGCAGTCTATCCGTCTCTGGGGCCAACGTCCTGACTTTC
TRBD2	.	TRBJ2-3	TRBV11-3	CASSRGDGTDTQYF	TGTGCCAGCAGTCGGGGGGATGGCACAGATACGCAGTATTTT
.	.	TRBJ2-1	TRBV7-7	CASSASFDNEQFF	TGTGCTAGCAGCGCTAGCTTTGACAATGAGCAGTTCTTC
TRBD1	few	TRBJ1-1	TRBV13	CASSSVRDRGLGTEAFF	TGTGCCAGCAGCTCGGTCCGGGACAGGGGATTGGGCACTGAAGCTTTCTTT
TRBD1	.	TRBJ2-7	TRBV9	CASSAEQGALVDEQYF	TGTGCCAGCAGCGCAGAGCAGGGGGCACTTGTCGACGAGCAGTACTTC
TRBD1	.	TRBJ1-1	TRBV2	CASDKQGVGTEAFF	TGTGCCAGCGATAAACAGGGGGTCGGAACTGAAGCTTTCTTT
TRBD1	few	TRBJ1-2	TRBV28	CASKGTGINYGYTF	TGTGCCAGCAAAGGGACAGGAATAAACTATGGCTACACCTTC
.	.	TRBJ1-5	TRBV7-8	CASSLSGGQPQHF	TGTGCCAGCAGCTTATCGGGGGGTCAGCCCCAGCATTTT
.	.	TRBJ1-5	TRBV2	CASTVQGPGNQPQHF	TGTGCCAGCACCGTACAGGGACCGGGCAATCAGCCCCAGCATTTT
.	few	TRBJ1-2	TRBV7-9	CASSLGTGYGYTF	TGTGCCAGCAGCTTAGGAACAGGGTACGGCTACACCTTC
.	.	TRBJ2-3	TRBV12-5	CASGLVLVRFHTDTQYF	TGTGCTAGTGGTTTGGTACTGGTCCGATTCCACACAGATACGCAGTATTTT
.	once	TRBJ1-6	TRBV2	CASSGDAGSIGSPLHF	TGTGCCAGCAGTGGGGACGCGGGAAGCATTGGTTCACCCCTCCACTTT
.	.	TRBJ1-2	TRBV5-6	CASSLGQNYGYTF	TGTGCCAGCAGCTTGGGGCAGAACTATGGCTACACCTTC
.	.	TRBJ1-5	TRBV7-9	CASSQGHSFNQPQHF	TGTGCCAGCAGCCAGGGACATTCTTTCAATCAGCCCCAGCATTTT
TRBD1	.	TRBJ1-6	TRBV5-1	CASSWDRSSYNSPLHF	TGCGCCAGCAGCTGGGACAGGAGCTCCTATAATTCACCCCTCCACTTT
TRBD1	.	TRBJ1-2	TRBV14	CASSLRTGPNYGYTF	TGTGCCAGCAGCCTTCGGACAGGGCCCAACTATGGCTACACCTTC
.	.	TRBJ2-7	TRBV13	CASSLRGYEQYF	TGTGCCAGCAGCCTCAGGGGCTACGAGCAGTACTTC